What follows are 14 T cell receptor beta chains derived from one specimen sequenced in a study of blood T cell repertoires in COVID-19. Repertoires were generated with immunoSEQ multiplex PCR, while TCRdb's copy carries only in-frame clones and drops some. The table lists roughly 130,000 clones, about 80% of them singletons. Input material: peripheral blood. All receptors derive from a man between 60 and 70 years old with acute or convalescent COVID-19.

This clone was recorded a few times. Here the CDR3 reads CASSQFSSGYGYTF. The CDR3 nucleotides are TGTGCCAGCAGCCAGTTCTCGTCAGGCTATGGCTACACCTTC. This chain uses TRBV3-1 (or the pseudogene TRBV3-2) with TRBJ1-2; no definite D call. Trimming removed 3 bases from V and 4 bases from J, with 12 bases in between. The CDR3 consists of 14 residues. The V gene's germline CDR1 is LGHDT and CDR2 YNNKEL (reference sequence).

The J gene is TRBJ2-3, the V gene TRBV27; 9 bases line up with TRBD2. Trimming at V came to 3 bases and at J to 6 bases, leaving 4 bases not matched to a gene. There are 14 residues in the CDR3. From germline, CDR1 is MNHEY and CDR2 SMNVEV (reference sequence). In nucleotides, the CDR3 is TGTGCCAGCAGTTTCGGACTAGCGACCGATACGCAGTATTTT. This encodes CASSFGLATDTQYF.

The rearrangement uses TRBV5-1 and TRBJ2-2; D is possibly TRBD2 (6 bases). CDR3 length equals 14 residues. Trimming took 6 bases from V and 4 from J, leaving 13 bases between them. Looked up from germline, CDR1 is SGHRS and CDR2 is YFSETQ. In DNA, the CDR3 is TGCGCCAGCAACTCCGGGGGAGGCACCGGGGAGCTGTTTTTT. Its translation is CASNSGGGTGELFF.

The chain carries TRBV6-5 and TRBJ2-1; D is possibly TRBD1 (5 bases). From germline, CDR1 is MNHEY and CDR2 SVGAGI. The CDR3 consists of 16 residues. Trimming removed 4 bases at V and 5 bases at J, with 18 bases between. In nucleotides, the CDR3 is TGTGCCAGCAGTTTCATGGGTAGGGGTATTGACAATGAGCAGTTCTTC. Its translation is CASSFMGRGIDNEQFF.

The V gene is TRBV7-3, the J gene TRBJ1-1, with D maybe TRBD1 (5 bases). The CDR3 has 13 amino acids. Between the trimmed V and J ends, which lost 4 bases and 7 bases, there was a span of 13 bases. Germline V gives CDR1 SGHTA, CDR2 FQGTGA. The CDR3, as DNA: TGTGCCAGCAGCTCCCTACACGGGGGTGAAGCTTTCTTT. Translated: CASSSLHGGEAFF.

This clone appeared a single time. This chain uses TRBV29-1 with TRBJ2-3; 7 bases fit TRBD2. CDR1 and CDR2 (germline): SQVTM, ANQGSEA. This CDR3 has 12 amino acids. V lost 6 bases and J lost 5; bases outside the gene matches: 5. DNA of the CDR3: TGCAGCGTGGGGGGGGACGGAGATACGCAGTATTTT. Its protein is CSVGGDGDTQYF.

The rearrangement links TRBV6-2 or TRBV6-3 to TRBJ2-1; D call uncertain. Germline-derived CDR1 and CDR2 are MNHEY and SVGEGT. The CDR3 has 13 amino acids. Trimming removed 4 bases at V and 4 bases at J, with 8 bases between. The CDR3 loop is CASSFELYNEQFF. CDR3 nucleotides: TGTGCCAGCAGTTTTGAGCTTTACAATGAGCAGTTCTTC.

V usage is TRBV5-1 and J usage is TRBJ1-5; TRBD1 is a possible D gene (5 bases). CDR1 is SGHRS, CDR2 YFSETQ, per germline. Trimming took 0 bases from V and 5 from J, leaving 9 bases between them. This CDR3 contains 14 residues. The CDR3 loop reads CASSLVGGDQPQHF. CDR3 coding DNA: TGCGCCAGCAGCTTGGTGGGGGGGGATCAGCCCCAGCATTTT.

The rearrangement joins TRBV15 to TRBJ1-5; D unresolved. V dropped 5 bases and J dropped 5 bases, with 7 bases sitting between them. The CDR3 covers 12 residues. Germline assignment: CDR1 LNHNV and CDR2 YYDKDF (reference sequence). The CDR3 DNA sequence: TGTGCCACCAGCGTCCAGGATCAGCCCCAGCATTTT. It codes for CATSVQDQPQHF.

The chain is built from TRBV28 and TRBJ1-2, with 11 bases that match TRBD1. In germline, CDR1 is MDHEN, CDR2 SYDVKM. Trimming at V came to 5 bases and at J to 7 bases, leaving 9 bases not matched to a gene. The CDR3 totals 15 residues. The CDR3 DNA sequence: TGTGCCAGCAGTCCGGAGGACAGGGGGCGCACTGGCTACACCTTC. It is translated as CASSPEDRGRTGYTF.

This clone showed up just a few times. The V and J genes are TRBV5-1 and TRBJ2-1; a possible D gene is TRBD1 (7 bases). Per germline, CDR1 SGHRS and CDR2 YFSETQ. The CDR3 length is 15 residues. V gave up 4 bases and J gave up 6 bases, with 17 bases separating them. The DNA for the CDR3 is TGCGCCAGCAGCCAGGGGGGAGGCCTCAGCAATGAGCAGTTCTTC. Residues: CASSQGGGLSNEQFF.

The V gene is TRBV24-1, the J gene TRBJ2-2; 9 bases match TRBD1. The germline V gene has CDR1 KGHDR and CDR2 SFDVKD. Trimming removed 3 bases from V and 4 bases from J; junction bases left unmatched: 14. This CDR3 contains 19 residues. The chain's CDR3 is CATSDPPGQGYGSTGELFF. In nucleotides, the CDR3 is TGTGCCACCAGTGATCCCCCGGGACAGGGTTATGGGAGCACCGGGGAGCTGTTTTTT.

The chain couples TRBV28 to TRBJ2-7; 9 nucleotides agree with TRBD1. Germline V gene data show CDR1 as MDHEN and CDR2 as SYDVKM. The CDR3 is 15 amino acids. V lost 1 base and J lost 5; bases outside the gene matches: 6. As DNA, the CDR3 is TGTGCCAGCAGTTTATTAGGGACAGGGATCCACGAGCAGTACTTC. Translated, it gives CASSLLGTGIHEQYF. Full variable domain (remainder filled in from reference TRBV28 and TRBJ2-7): DVKVTQSSRYLVKRTGEKVFLECVQDMDHENMFWYRQDPGLGLRLIYFSYDVKMKEKGDIPEGYSVSREKKERFSLILESASTNQTSMYLCASSLLGTGIHEQYFGPGTRLTVT.

The chain uses TRBV5-6 and TRBJ2-7; 10 bases agree with TRBD1. This CDR3 is built from 19 residues. The germline V gene encodes CDR1 SGHDT and CDR2 YYEEEE. The V segment lost 0 bases and the J segment 0 bases; nucleotides outside the gene matches: 12. The CDR3 spells CASSLDKGQGRLSSYEQYF. The CDR3 DNA is TGTGCCAGCAGCTTGGATAAGGGACAGGGGCGCCTTAGCTCCTACGAGCAGTACTTC.